The rows below give T cell receptor beta chains drawn from one sample of a study of CD8 T cells in ankylosing spondylitis. Using its own MiXCR run on the 5' RACE reads, TCRdb lists one record per CDR3 protein. The table has 500,000 or so distinct CDR3 sequences, about 5.4% seen once. Sequencing input: blood, either unsorted or a sorted T cell fraction (not recorded which). All receptors come from a male donor with ankylosing spondylitis. CDR3s include the opening cysteine and the closing phenylalanine or tryptophan. The D gene is left open where the match is weak. For some rows the clone size is stated as once, few or many, or as a class when expanded; others skip it.

size	D	V	J	CDR3	DNA
many	NA	TRBV4-1	TRBJ2-7	CASSFLASGESYEQYF	TGCGCCAGCAGCTTTCTAGCTTCGGGAGAGTCCTACGAGCAGTACTTC
many	NA	TRBV20-1	TRBJ2-5	CSARDPLASLGETQYF	TGCAGTGCTAGAGATCCCCTAGCGTCATTGGGAGAGACCCAGTACTTC
NA	TRBD1	TRBV10-3	TRBJ1-6	CAISRQGFYNSPLHF	TGTGCCATCAGCAGACAGGGGTTCTATAATTCACCCCTCCACTTT
many	NA	TRBV7-9	TRBJ2-7	CASSLGSGRYEQYF	TGTGCCAGCAGCTTAGGATCGGGACGCTACGAGCAGTACTTC
many	TRBD2	TRBV4-3	TRBJ2-1	CASSPTIQAGASEQFF	TGCGCCAGCAGTCCTACCATCCAAGCGGGGGCGAGTGAGCAGTTCTTC
NA	NA	TRBV7-6	TRBJ2-7	CASSLAPDSSYEQYF	TGTGCCAGCAGCTTAGCGCCTGACAGCTCCTACGAGCAGTACTTC
many	TRBD2	TRBV9	TRBJ2-6	CASRGGSGANVLTF	TGTGCCAGTCGGGGGGGGTCAGGGGCCAACGTCCTGACTTTC
many	TRBD2	TRBV12-3/TRBV12-4	TRBJ2-3	CASSLAGGVTDTQYF	TGTGCCAGCAGTTTAGCGGGGGGGGTCACAGATACGCAGTATTTT
many	TRBD1	TRBV25-1	TRBJ1-4	CASSERGTGNEKLFF	TGTGCCAGCAGTGAGAGGGGGACAGGGAATGAAAAACTGTTTTTT
many	NA	TRBV27	TRBJ2-7	CASSLLRVEGRSYEQYF	TGTGCCAGCAGTTTATTGAGGGTGGAGGGACGTTCCTACGAGCAGTACTTC
many	NA	TRBV11-2	TRBJ2-5	CASRAGGGETQYF	TGTGCCAGCAGGGCAGGGGGAGGGGAGACCCAGTACTTC
many	NA	TRBV6-2/TRBV6-3	TRBJ2-5	CASSYAKTSGLTQYF	TGTGCCAGCAGTTACGCAAAGACCAGCGGTTTGACCCAGTACTTC
many	TRBD2	TRBV29-1	TRBJ2-1	CSVFSGNDEQFF	TGCAGCGTTTTTAGCGGGAACGATGAGCAGTTCTTC
many	TRBD1	TRBV7-2	TRBJ2-3	CASSSRQGGKIDTQYF	TGTGCCAGCAGCTCGCGACAGGGGGGGAAAATAGATACGCAGTATTTT
NA	NA	TRBV27	TRBJ1-1	CASSLLGAGWSEAFF	TGTGCCAGCAGTTTATTGGGGGCCGGGTGGTCTGAAGCTTTCTTT
many	NA	TRBV6-6	TRBJ2-3	CASSQDTDTQYF	TGTGCCAGCAGTCAAGACACAGATACGCAGTATTTT
many	NA	TRBV6-5	TRBJ2-7	CASSYSLARSYEQYF	TGTGCCAGCAGTTACTCTCTAGCGAGGAGCTACGAGCAGTACTTC
NA	NA	TRBV4-1	TRBJ2-1	CASSPSDGSTRNEQFF	TGCGCCAGCAGCCCTTCCGATGGCTCGACCCGTAATGAGCAGTTCTTC
many	NA	TRBV11-2	TRBJ2-7	CASSLVARDYEQYF	TGTGCCAGCAGCTTAGTTGCCAGGGACTACGAGCAGTACTTC
many	NA	TRBV4-2	TRBJ1-2	CASSQDIIRVPGYTF	TGTGCCAGCAGCCAAGATATAATAAGGGTTCCTGGCTACACCTTC
few	NA	TRBV7-9	TRBJ2-1	CASSFWGEQFF	TGTGCCAGCAGCTTCTGGGGGGAGCAGTTCTTC
many	NA	TRBV10-3	TRBJ1-2	CAISPPPGLPGYGYTF	TGTGCCATCAGTCCACCACCGGGACTCCCCGGCTATGGCTACACCTTC
NA	NA	TRBV6-1	TRBJ2-7	CASSFEGEQYF	TGTGCCAGCAGTTTCGAGGGGGAGCAGTACTTC
many	NA	TRBV7-9	TRBJ1-1	CASSLLTGNTEAFF	TGTGCCAGCAGCTTACTGACCGGTAACACTGAAGCTTTCTTT
few	TRBD2	TRBV11-1	TRBJ2-3	CASSLTGLDSDTQYF	TGTGCCAGCAGCTTAACGGGACTAGATTCAGATACGCAGTATTTT
many	NA	TRBV6-2/TRBV6-3	TRBJ2-2	CASGIAETNTGELFF	TGTGCCAGCGGTATAGCGGAGACGAACACCGGGGAGCTGTTTTTT
many	TRBD2	TRBV20-1	TRBJ2-1	CSALRGTSGYNEQFF	TGCAGTGCTCTCCGCGGGACTAGCGGCTACAATGAGCAGTTCTTC
many	NA	TRBV3-1	TRBJ2-7	CASSQVVEEQYF	TGTGCCAGCAGCCAAGTTGTTGAAGAGCAGTACTTC
many	TRBD2	TRBV6-2/TRBV6-3	TRBJ2-1	CASSYGSGGASYNEQFF	TGTGCCAGCAGTTACGGTAGCGGGGGGGCGTCCTACAATGAGCAGTTCTTC
NA	TRBD1	TRBV18	TRBJ2-6	CASSGDRAGVNVLTF	TGTGCCAGCTCAGGCGACAGGGCGGGCGTCAACGTCCTGACTTTC
many	TRBD1	TRBV6-1	TRBJ2-6	CASKRDRISGANVLTF	TGTGCCAGCAAAAGGGACAGGATCTCTGGGGCCAACGTCCTGACTTTC
NA	NA	TRBV6-2/TRBV6-3	TRBJ2-1	CASSQFRGTFGYNEQFF	TGTGCCAGCAGCCAATTCAGGGGCACCTTCGGGTACAATGAGCAGTTCTTC
many	TRBD2	TRBV5-4	TRBJ2-1	CASSRTSAEQFF	TGTGCCAGCAGCCGGACTAGCGCTGAGCAGTTCTTC
few	TRBD2	TRBV20-1	TRBJ2-3	CSAGPMTSGSTDTQYF	TGCAGTGCCGGCCCCATGACTAGCGGGAGCACAGATACGCAGTATTTT
many	TRBD2	TRBV7-9	TRBJ2-5	CASSRLAGGGETQYF	TGTGCCAGCAGCCGGTTAGCGGGGGGCGGTGAGACCCAGTACTTC
many	NA	TRBV4-3	TRBJ1-3	CASSQVQTWAKNTIYF	TGCGCCAGCAGCCAAGTCCAGACATGGGCGAAAAACACCATATATTTT
many	NA	TRBV5-5	TRBJ2-7	CASSLGHNTYEQYF	TGTGCCAGCAGCTTGGGACACAATACCTACGAGCAGTACTTC
many	NA	TRBV3-1	TRBJ1-1	CASSFTGIRTENTEAFF	TGTGCCAGCAGCTTTACCGGAATACGGACAGAAAACACTGAAGCTTTCTTT
many	TRBD2	TRBV7-2	TRBJ2-5	CASSLFGGDQETQYF	TGTGCCAGCAGCTTATTCGGGGGGGATCAAGAGACCCAGTACTTC
few	NA	TRBV11-2	TRBJ2-5	CASSYRGNQETQYF	TGTGCCAGCAGCTACCGGGGGAACCAAGAGACCCAGTACTTC
few	TRBD1	TRBV5-1	TRBJ2-2	CASSYTGGAGTGELFF	TGCGCCAGCAGCTATACAGGGGGCGCGGGGACCGGGGAGCTGTTTTTT
few	NA	TRBV4-3	TRBJ2-1	CASSPGMDSYNEQFF	TGCGCCAGCAGCCCTGGGATGGACTCCTACAATGAGCAGTTCTTC
many	NA	TRBV5-1	TRBJ2-7	CASRRGAYEQYF	TGCGCCAGCAGAAGGGGAGCCTACGAGCAGTACTTC
many	NA	TRBV4-1	TRBJ2-5	CASSQEWVGETQYF	TGCGCCAGCAGCCAAGAATGGGTGGGAGAGACCCAGTACTTC
many	TRBD1	TRBV12-3/TRBV12-4	TRBJ1-2	CASSSGQGYAGYTF	TGTGCCAGCAGTTCTGGACAGGGCTACGCTGGCTACACCTTC
NA	NA	TRBV20-1	TRBJ2-7	CSARGSRQVYEQYF	TGCAGTGCTAGAGGAAGCCGACAGGTCTACGAGCAGTACTTC
many	NA	TRBV6-5	TRBJ2-5	CATQTETQYF	TGTGCCACCCAAACGGAGACCCAGTACTTC
many	TRBD1	TRBV7-6	TRBJ1-1	CASSPGTGWNTEAFF	TGTGCCAGCAGCCCCGGGACAGGGTGGAACACTGAAGCTTTCTTT
many	TRBD1	TRBV4-3	TRBJ2-7	CASSPATGGWEQYF	TGCGCCAGCAGCCCCGCGACAGGGGGTTGGGAGCAGTACTTC
NA	NA	TRBV7-9	TRBJ1-5	CASSLSGYSNQPQHF	TGTGCCAGCAGCTTAAGCGGCTATAGCAATCAGCCCCAGCATTTT
many	TRBD2	TRBV20-1	TRBJ2-1	CSARALFIAGGRLSYNEQFF	TGCAGTGCTAGAGCCCTTTTTATAGCGGGAGGCCGTCTATCCTACAATGAGCAGTTCTTC
many	NA	TRBV29-1	TRBJ1-4	CSVEDIATNEKLFF	TGCAGCGTTGAAGACATTGCAACTAATGAAAAACTGTTTTTT
many	NA	TRBV10-3	TRBJ2-1	CAISGGDLNNEQFF	TGTGCCATCAGTGGAGGGGACTTAAACAATGAGCAGTTCTTC